What follows is one T cell receptor beta chain and its context. The germline V gene has CDR1 DFQATT and CDR2 SNEGSKA (reference sequence). The CDR3 covers 11 residues. Trimming removed 4 bases at V and 13 bases at J, with 11 bases between. This record comes from a study of blood T cell repertoires in COVID-19. Study as a whole: COVID-19 samples from acute and convalescent phases originated in the United States, Italy and Spain.

Only in-frame clones appear in the TCRdb table, and some are missing; sequencing was by immunoSEQ multiplex PCR. The sample has approximately 300,000 clones; around 86% are singletons. Input material: PBMCs or T cells enriched from blood (not recorded which). This clonotype was obtained from a woman under 30 who had recovered from COVID-19. The rearrangement uses TRBV20-1 and TRBJ1-6; TRBD1 might be the D (6 bases). Here the CDR3 reads CSATYRVPLHF. CDR3 DNA: TGCAGTGCTACGTACAGGGTCCCCCTCCACTTT.